This T cell receptor beta chain was captured by sequencing in a study of T-cell memory formation after mild COVID-19. Study-wide points: CM and EM subsets held most contracting CD4+ clones; EMRA held CD8+ ones. Some clones that responded turned up in pre-infection memory, which suggests that cross-reactive memory joined in. The authors left the SARS-CoV-2 specificity of second-wave clones peaking on day 37 unconfirmed.

Using its own MiXCR run on the 5' RACE reads, TCRdb lists one record per CDR3 protein. The sample lists approximately 300,000 distinct CDR3 sequences; 15% to 20% were seen once. V was cut by 0 bases and J by 10 bases, with 13 bases left in between. Germline values: CDR1 LGHNA, CDR2 YSLEER. The CDR3 loop spans 15 amino acids. For this clonotype: Antigen specificity is unknown.

The sequence derives from a man aged 18-30 years who had mild COVID-19 (a few samples of this study predate the infection). Cell type and time point are not known. V gene TRBV4-3 combines with J gene TRBJ1-6; D gene uncertain. Sample: PBMCs or a T cell subset sorted from them (not recorded which). The CDR3 sequence is CASSQDVERGSPLHF. The CDR3 DNA reads TGCGCCAGCAGCCAAGATGTGGAGCGGGGATCACCCCTCCACTTT.